A selection of T cell receptor beta chains follows, all from one sample in a study of T cells in Graves' hyperthyroidism and ophthalmopathy. TCRdb reanalysed the multiplex PCR reads using MiXCR and keeps one entry per CDR3 protein. This sample yields 700,000 or so distinct CDR3 sequences, of which approximately 14% are seen a single time; around 13% belongs to the top ten. Sequencing input: blood. The receptors stem from a woman aged 50 to 65 with Graves' ophthalmopathy. Each CDR3 is given with its conserved first and last residue. A D gene is named only where the DNA matches it firmly. The size field is filled for only some rows; it gives once, few, many or a size class.

>TRBD2|many|TRBV10-3|TRBJ2-2
TGTGCCATCAGTGAAGCTAGCGGGATGAACACCGGGGAGCTGTTTTTT
CAISEASGMNTGELFF
>TRBD1|many|TRBV7-2|TRBJ1-1
TGTGCCAGCAGCCGCGAACCGGGACAGGGGGACTACACTGAAGCTTTCTTT
CASSREPGQGDYTEAFF
>TRBD1|few|TRBV24-1|TRBJ1-5
TGTGCCACCAGTGGACAGGGGGTCAATCAGCCCCAGCATTTT
CATSGQGVNQPQHF
>NA|many|TRBV20-1|TRBJ1-2
TGCAGTGCCCCACCCCGAGCCTATCCCGGCTACACCTTC
CSAPPRAYPGYTF
>NA|NA|TRBV27|TRBJ1-5
TGTGCCAGCAGTTTATCCGCCGTGGGGGCCGGGGGTCAGCCCCAGCATTTT
CASSLSAVGAGGQPQHF
>TRBD2|many|TRBV7-3|TRBJ2-7
TGTGCCAGCAGCTTATGGGAGGGCTACGAGCAGTACTTC
CASSLWEGYEQYF
>NA|many|TRBV4-1|TRBJ2-7
TGCGCCAGCAGCCAAGCCGCGGGAAGTTCCGAGCAGTACTTC
CASSQAAGSSEQYF
>NA|NA|TRBV6-1|TRBJ1-5
TGTGCCAGCAGTGACGGGGTAAATAGCAATCAGCCCCAGCATTTT
CASSDGVNSNQPQHF
>TRBD1|few|TRBV20-1|TRBJ1-5
TGCAGTGCTAGACCCGGGACAGGGGATCAGCCCCAGCATTTT
CSARPGTGDQPQHF
>NA|NA|TRBV12-3/TRBV12-4|TRBJ2-1
TGTGCCAGCAGTCCTCTTGAGGAAATAACCTACAATGAGCAGTTCTTC
CASSPLEEITYNEQFF
>TRBD2|NA|TRBV5-1|TRBJ2-1
TGCGCCAGCAGCCCGGGACTAGCGGGAGGCCCCAGCTCCTACAATGAGCAGTTCTTC
CASSPGLAGGPSSYNEQFF
>NA|few|TRBV6-1|TRBJ2-1
TGTGCCAGCAGTTATGGGGGTTTCAGTGAGCAGTTCTTC
CASSYGGFSEQFF
>TRBD1|NA|TRBV4-1|TRBJ1-2
TGCGCCAGCAGCCGAGGGACAGAAGATAAGGCTAACTATGGCTACACCTTC
CASSRGTEDKANYGYTF
>NA|NA|TRBV30|TRBJ1-4
TGTGCCTGGAGTGATAACAATGAACTGTTTTTT
CAWSDNNELFF
>NA|NA|TRBV3-1|TRBJ1-6
TGTGCCAGCAGACTAAATTCAGGGGATAATTCACCCCTCCACTTT
CASRLNSGDNSPLHF
>TRBD1|many|TRBV7-8|TRBJ2-1
TGTGCCAGCAGCTCGGAGGATATGGGTAGGGGGCTCGGTGAGCAGTTCTTC
CASSSEDMGRGLGEQFF
>NA|many|TRBV7-9|TRBJ2-7
TGTGCCAGCAGCTCCTACAGGGTCGCCGAGCAGTACTTC
CASSSYRVAEQYF
>TRBD1|NA|TRBV9|TRBJ2-2
TGTGCCAGCAGCGACAGGGACAGGGGGCCCGGGGAGCTGTTTTTT
CASSDRDRGPGELFF
>NA|many|TRBV7-2|TRBJ2-1
TGTGCCAGCAGCTTAGGAATCTGGGAGCAGTTCTTC
CASSLGIWEQFF
>TRBD1|many|TRBV28|TRBJ2-5
TGTGCCAGCGGGGAAATTACCGGGACAGGGGCAGATGAGACCCAGTACTTC
CASGEITGTGADETQYF
>TRBD2|NA|TRBV7-3|TRBJ2-1
TGTGCCAGCAGCTCGACTAGCGGAGGTGAGCAGTTCTTC
CASSSTSGGEQFF
>TRBD1|many|TRBV7-2|TRBJ1-5
TGTGCCAGCAGCTTAGAACGGTGGACAGGAATCCAGCCCCAGCATTTT
CASSLERWTGIQPQHF
>NA|many|TRBV7-9|TRBJ1-1
TGTGCCAGCAGCTTAGAGGTCACTGAAGCTTTCTTT
CASSLEVTEAFF
>NA|few|TRBV18|TRBJ1-2
TGTGCCAGCTCACCACCTACTAGGGGATCAGATGGCTACACCTTC
CASSPPTRGSDGYTF
>TRBD2|NA|TRBV10-3|TRBJ2-2
TGTGCCATCAGGGGGACTAGCGGGAGTTCCGGGGAGCTGTTTTTT
CAIRGTSGSSGELFF
>TRBD2|few|TRBV20-1|TRBJ2-3
TGCAGTGCTAGAGATGCTAGCGGTGGAGACGGTACGCAGTATTTT
CSARDASGGDGTQYF
>TRBD1|few|TRBV9|TRBJ2-2
TGTGCCAGCAGCGTAGACGTGGGACAGGGGGCCGGGACCGGGGAGCTGTTTTTT
CASSVDVGQGAGTGELFF
>TRBD1|few|TRBV29-1|TRBJ2-7
TGCAGCGCGTTAACAGGGGTTTCCTACGAGCAGTACTTC
CSALTGVSYEQYF
>NA|few|TRBV7-2|TRBJ1-4
TGTGCCAGCAGCGACTTTAGGAAGGCAACTAATGAAAAACTGTTTTTT
CASSDFRKATNEKLFF
>NA|few|TRBV6-1|TRBJ1-4
TGTGCCAGCAGTTACGTAGACGGGACGGCTAATGAAAAACTGTTTTTT
CASSYVDGTANEKLFF
>NA|NA|TRBV27|TRBJ2-4
TGTGCCAGCAGTTCGGGACTCCTAGCCAAAAACATTCAGTACTTC
CASSSGLLAKNIQYF
>TRBD1|NA|TRBV28|TRBJ2-2
TGTGCCAGCAGTAGACAGGGGTCGGCCGGGGAGCTGTTTTTT
CASSRQGSAGELFF
>NA|many|TRBV18|TRBJ1-5
TGTGCCAGCTCACCAGGGTTCGATCAGCCCCAGCATTTT
CASSPGFDQPQHF
>NA|NA|TRBV4-1|TRBJ2-7
TGCGCCAGCAGCCAAGCTGTATTAGCTGGGTACGAGCAGTACTTC
CASSQAVLAGYEQYF
>TRBD1|many|TRBV6-1|TRBJ2-6
TGTGCCAGCACAGGGGGCTCGGGGGCCAACGTCCTGACTTTC
CASTGGSGANVLTF
>TRBD2|NA|TRBV5-1|TRBJ2-1
TGCGCCAGCAGCTTAGAACCAGCGGGAGATAATGAGCAGTTCTTC
CASSLEPAGDNEQFF
>TRBD2|NA|TRBV7-3|TRBJ2-7
TGTGCCAGCAGCCAGGAACTAGCGGGAGTACGAGAGCAGTACTTC
CASSQELAGVREQYF
>TRBD1|many|TRBV30|TRBJ2-1
TGTGCCTGGAGGGAACAGGGGCTTCGGAATGAGCAGTTCTTC
CAWREQGLRNEQFF
>TRBD2|many|TRBV7-3|TRBJ2-1
TGTGCCAGCAGCCCCCGATCCGGGAGGGCCCAGGGCAATGAGCAGTTCTTC
CASSPRSGRAQGNEQFF
>NA|NA|TRBV15|TRBJ2-2
TGTGCCACCAGCAGAGATCAATACAGGACGAACACCGGGGAGCTGTTTTTT
CATSRDQYRTNTGELFF
>NA|NA|TRBV4-2|TRBJ1-6
TGTGCCAGCAGCCAAGAGGGGGGGCCCCCTTCCTATAATTCACCCCTCCACTTT
CASSQEGGPPSYNSPLHF
>NA|NA|TRBV4-1|TRBJ2-1
TGCGCCAGCAGCCACTCGACTACGACCTCCTACAATGAGCAGTTCTTC
CASSHSTTTSYNEQFF
>NA|NA|TRBV6-2/TRBV6-3|TRBJ2-7
TGTGCCAGCAGCATCCTCACCTACGAGCAGTACTTC
CASSILTYEQYF
>NA|many|TRBV28|TRBJ2-7
TGTGCCAGCACCACTACCCCGGGCGAGCAGTACTTC
CASTTTPGEQYF
>NA|NA|TRBV6-1|TRBJ1-5
TGTGCCAGCAGTACGTCAGGATATCAGCCCCAGCATTTT
CASSTSGYQPQHF
>NA|many|TRBV9|TRBJ2-1
TGTGCCAGCAGCGTAGCCAGCAGATACAATGAGCAGTTCTTC
CASSVASRYNEQFF
>NA|NA|TRBV27|TRBJ1-4
TGTGCCAGCAGTTTCCAAGGGCCGGGGGAAAAACTGTTTTTT
CASSFQGPGEKLFF
>NA|NA|TRBV24-1|TRBJ2-5
TGTGCCACCAGTGACCCTGTGGGCTCAAAGTACTTC
CATSDPVGSKYF
>TRBD2|many|TRBV5-5|TRBJ2-7
TGTGCCAGCAGCGCCTCTCGCGGGAGCTACGAGCAGTACTTC
CASSASRGSYEQYF
>NA|NA|TRBV4-3|TRBJ2-7
TGCGCCAGCAGCCAAGGTCACAGGGTTTACGAGCAGTACTTC
CASSQGHRVYEQYF
>TRBD2|few|TRBV6-2/TRBV6-3|TRBJ2-1
TGTGCCAGCGTCGCATCACTTCGGGGACTAGCGAATTACAATGAGCAGTTCTTC
CASVASLRGLANYNEQFF
>TRBD1|NA|TRBV6-2/TRBV6-3|TRBJ2-5
TGTGCCAGCAGTATACAGGGGGAGACCCAGTACTTC
CASSIQGETQYF
>TRBD2|many|TRBV27|TRBJ2-1
TGTGCCAGCAGTGTATGGGCGGGAGTAGGTTACAATGAGCAGTTCTTC
CASSVWAGVGYNEQFF
>TRBD1|many|TRBV7-2|TRBJ2-2
TGTGCCAGCAGCTTAGTAGGGGGCGCGAACACCGGGGAGCTGTTTTTT
CASSLVGGANTGELFF
>TRBD1|NA|TRBV7-9|TRBJ2-4
TGTGCCAGCAGCCTGACAGGGGGCAATGGTCAGTACTTC
CASSLTGGNGQYF
>NA|few|TRBV4-3|TRBJ1-4
TGCGCCAGCAGCCAAGAACCCCATGAAAAACTGTTTTTT
CASSQEPHEKLFF
>NA|few|TRBV29-1|TRBJ2-3
TGCAGCGTTGAAGGGCCCCTGAGGAATACGCAGTATTTT
CSVEGPLRNTQYF